This record concerns one TCR beta chain sequence. Its antigen is unknown. No clone much larger than this one lies a single base away; base qualities are absent. TCR CDR3 regions were amplified from genomic DNA by multiplex PCR using the deep immunoSEQ assay. Extracted genomic DNA from each cell subset was spread evenly across all wells of several immunoSEQ 96-well plates, with each plate serving as a replicate. Each replicate PCR for sorted subsets received roughly 0.2 ug genomic DNA, equal to 30,000 or so T cell genomes. Purified libraries were quantified with a Qubit 3.0 fluorometer, sized on a Bioanalyzer 2100, and re-quantified with the KAPA Library Quantification kit. Each immunoSEQ 96-well plate was sequenced on its own single-read 150-cycle Illumina NextSeq 550 flow cell. The paper's processing steps were these. Because the immunoSEQ output included only junctional sequences and no quality scores, the filtering could not be the same as the filtering used for full-length reads. To assign V/J genes and CDR3, sequences were annotated using PyIR, a Python wrapper for IgBLAST v1.9, with IMGT germline references. Reads with weak V/J assignments (E-value above 1e-6), missing CDR3, stop codons, out-of-frame junctions, or ambiguous translated residues were removed. A V3J clonotype was defined by an identical inferred V gene, J gene, and CDR3 amino acid sequence. To compute the percentage overlap between repertoires, the number of shared unique clonotypes was divided by the size of the smaller repertoire. RTK rarefaction, the Chao1 estimator, and Recon v2.1 estimates of unobserved clonotypes were used to assess repertoire richness. For all TCRbeta clonotypes obtained by the gDNA method from a few donors, generation probabilities were computed with OLGA. Sourced from immuneACCESS, this table was stored by TCRdb with only in-frame sequences that have V and J called. A share of the clones is absent; for the studies checked, an unresolved V gene accounts for under half, and the remainder has no known explanation. V and J calls and clone size are given by that table; D and trimming were obtained from the DNA. The sample table lists around 2.5 million clones, 80% to 95% of them with a count of one. Together, the top ten hold 0.35% to 0.45% of the sample.

The sample originates from a study of shared clonotypes between healthy human individuals (dated by TCRdb to about 2020). Describing the broader study: A couple of women and three men aged 18 to 49 years were included in the cohort. To increase sequencing depth and limit assay-specific biases, TCR repertoire library preparation and sequencing were carried out by different laboratories using diverse techniques. For each donor, CD4 naive and CD4 memory were each given three plates, CD8 naive was given two plates, and CD8 memory was given one plate. To estimate repertoire size and how much clonotypes are shared between individuals, the study performed deep sequencing of blood TCR repertoires from about five healthy adults. Per donor, leukapheresis produced somewhere between about 0.94 and 9.5 billion PBMCs.

Healthy HIV-negative adults with no recently reported acute infections or vaccinations were included as donors. Every donor was a Caucasian adult residing in Nashville, Tennessee, USA. Magnetic negative selection was used to enrich CD4+ T cells, after which naive cells were positively selected on CD45RA and the negative fraction became the memory subset. After blood collection by leukapheresis, PBMCs were isolated using Ficoll-Histopaque density gradient centrifugation and then cryopreserved in the vapor phase of liquid nitrogen. Purity and quantity of every magnetically sorted T cell population were checked by analytical flow cytometry. Genomic DNA was isolated from each sorted fraction and quantified by UV absorbance on a Nanodrop 2000c. The germline V gene (reference sequence) sets CDR1 to LNHDA and CDR2 to SQIVND. V and J are truncated by 6 bases and 10 bases respectively, leaving an intervening sequence of 12 bases. There are 12 amino acids in the CDR3, from cysteine to phenylalanine inclusive. Just the 36-base CDR3 DNA is kept, in frame starting at base 1.

Paper-wide results and their limitations: Based on pairwise subsampling, the degree of clonotype sharing among donors was expected to be affected by sequencing depth. Rarefaction of sorted-subset datasets indicated incomplete sequencing despite the large sequencing depth. Compared with non-shared clonotypes, the clonotypes found in all four sorted-subset donors had higher generation probabilities. Sampling was restricted to blood, and TCR repertoires in tissue are likely to differ from TCR repertoires in blood. The small number of donors limited the genetic and exposure-history diversity represented. Sharing across a handful of donors was observed for around 5% of naive CD4, under 4% of naive CD8, over 2% of memory CD4, and about 0.38% of memory CD8 clonotypes. Naive subsets generally had larger estimated clonotype richness than memory subsets.

The sample taken for sequencing was naive CD4+ T cells from PBMCs. The meaning of the sample's cell subset or site label: CD45RA+ positively selected. The V gene is TRBV19 and the J gene is TRBJ1-4; perhaps TRBD1 is the D gene, with 5 bases matching. This clonotype was obtained from a man aged 18 to 30 in good health. Some clones in this sample may be carry-over from other donors' samples. The CDR3 reads CASSQRGGKLFF. Read as DNA, the sequence is TGTGCCAGTAGCCAGCGGGGGGGAAAACTGTTTTTT.